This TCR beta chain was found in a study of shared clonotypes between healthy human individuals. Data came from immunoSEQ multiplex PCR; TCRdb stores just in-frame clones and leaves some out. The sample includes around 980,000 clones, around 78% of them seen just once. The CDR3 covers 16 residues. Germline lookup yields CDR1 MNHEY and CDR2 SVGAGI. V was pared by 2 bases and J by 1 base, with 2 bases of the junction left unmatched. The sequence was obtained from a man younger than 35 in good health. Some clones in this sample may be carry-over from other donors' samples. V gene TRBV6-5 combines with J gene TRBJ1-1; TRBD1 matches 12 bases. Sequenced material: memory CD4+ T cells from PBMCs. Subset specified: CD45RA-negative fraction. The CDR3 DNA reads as TGTGCCAGCAGTTACCGGGGACAGGGGGCGAACACTGAAGCTTTCTTT. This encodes CASSYRGQGANTEAFF.